Reported below is one T cell receptor (beta chain). TCRdb's table, derived via immunoSEQ multiplex PCR, lists solely in-frame clones and lacks some. The data hold approximately 180,000 clones, with less than 90% observed a single time. CDR1 LGHDT and CDR2 YNNKEL come from the germline V gene (reference sequence). CDR3 size: 12 residues. The V and J ends lost 4 bases and 4 bases respectively, with 5 bases between them. The source of the sample is a study of blood T cell repertoires in COVID-19. Study-level information: Nucleic acid was either cDNA or gDNA, and it came from T cells, B-cell-depleted T cells, or PBMCs.

This rearrangement joins TRBV3-1 (or the pseudogene TRBV3-2) to TRBJ2-1, with unresolved D. Sequenced: PBMCs or T cells enriched from blood (not recorded which). The sequence derives from a human donor with acute COVID-19. The donor label of this sample is uncertain. The CDR3 sequence: CASSLQYNEQFF. In nucleotides, the CDR3 is TGTGCCAGCAGCCTACAGTACAATGAGCAGTTCTTC.